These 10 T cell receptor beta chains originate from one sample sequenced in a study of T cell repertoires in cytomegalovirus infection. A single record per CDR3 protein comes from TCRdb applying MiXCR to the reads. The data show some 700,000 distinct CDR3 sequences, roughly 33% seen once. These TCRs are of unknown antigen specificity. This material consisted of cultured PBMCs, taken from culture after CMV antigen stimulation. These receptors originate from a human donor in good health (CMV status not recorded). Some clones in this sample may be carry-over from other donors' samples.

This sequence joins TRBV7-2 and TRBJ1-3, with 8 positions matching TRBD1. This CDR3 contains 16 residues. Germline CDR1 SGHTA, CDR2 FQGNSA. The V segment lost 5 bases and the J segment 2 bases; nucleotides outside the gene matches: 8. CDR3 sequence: CASSLRQGSTGNTIYF. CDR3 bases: TGTGCCAGCAGCCTCCGACAGGGGTCTACTGGAAACACCATATATTTT.

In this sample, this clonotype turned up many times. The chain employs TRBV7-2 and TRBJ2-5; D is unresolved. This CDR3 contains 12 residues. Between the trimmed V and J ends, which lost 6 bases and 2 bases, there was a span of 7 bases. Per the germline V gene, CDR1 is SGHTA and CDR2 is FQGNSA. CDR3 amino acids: CASSRGQETQYF. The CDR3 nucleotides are TGTGCCAGCAGTCGTGGGCAAGAGACCCAGTACTTC.

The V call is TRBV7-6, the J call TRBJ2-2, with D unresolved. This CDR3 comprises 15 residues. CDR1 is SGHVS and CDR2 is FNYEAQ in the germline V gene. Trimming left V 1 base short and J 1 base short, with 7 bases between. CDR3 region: CASSLDLGNTGELFF. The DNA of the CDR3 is TGTGCCAGCAGCTTAGATTTGGGGAACACCGGGGAGCTGTTTTTT.

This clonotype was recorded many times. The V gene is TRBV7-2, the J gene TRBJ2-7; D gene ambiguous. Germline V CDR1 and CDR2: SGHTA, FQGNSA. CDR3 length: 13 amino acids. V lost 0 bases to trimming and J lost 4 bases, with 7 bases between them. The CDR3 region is CASSLAQGYEQYF. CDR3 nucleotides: TGTGCCAGCAGCTTAGCGCAAGGTTACGAGCAGTACTTC.

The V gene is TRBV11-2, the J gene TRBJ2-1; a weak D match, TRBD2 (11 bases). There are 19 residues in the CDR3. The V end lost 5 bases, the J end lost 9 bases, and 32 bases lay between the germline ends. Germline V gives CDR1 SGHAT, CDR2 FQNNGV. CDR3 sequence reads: CASSLLRQGATSGSSEQFF. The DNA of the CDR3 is TGTGCCAGCAGCCTGCTGAGACAGGGGGCTACTAGCGGGAGTTCTGAGCAGTTCTTC. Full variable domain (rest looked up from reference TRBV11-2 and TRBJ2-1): EAGVAQSPRYKIIEKRQSVAFWCNPISGHATLYWYQQILGQGPKLLIQFQNNGVVDDSQLPKDRFSAERLKGVDSTLKIQPAKLEDSAVYLCASSLLRQGATSGSSEQFFGPGTRLTVL.

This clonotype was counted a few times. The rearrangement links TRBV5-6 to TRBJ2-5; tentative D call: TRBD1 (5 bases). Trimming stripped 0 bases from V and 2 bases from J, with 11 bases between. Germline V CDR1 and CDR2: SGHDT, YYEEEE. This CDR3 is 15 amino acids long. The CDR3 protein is CASSLEGSGQETQYF. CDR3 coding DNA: TGTGCCAGCAGCTTGGAGGGATCAGGGCAAGAGACCCAGTACTTC.

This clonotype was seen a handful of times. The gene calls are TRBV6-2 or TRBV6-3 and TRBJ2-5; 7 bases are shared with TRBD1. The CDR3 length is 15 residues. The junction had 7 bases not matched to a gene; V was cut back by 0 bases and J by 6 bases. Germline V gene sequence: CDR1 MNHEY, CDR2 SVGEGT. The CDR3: CASSYSEGAEKTQYF. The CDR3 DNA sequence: TGTGCCAGCAGTTACTCAGAGGGGGCCGAGAAGACCCAGTACTTC.

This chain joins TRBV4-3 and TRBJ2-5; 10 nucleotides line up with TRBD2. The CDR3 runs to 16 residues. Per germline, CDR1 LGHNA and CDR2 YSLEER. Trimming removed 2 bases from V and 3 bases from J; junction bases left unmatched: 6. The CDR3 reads CASSQNRLAGEETQYF. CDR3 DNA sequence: TGCGCCAGCAGCCAAAACCGTCTAGCGGGAGAAGAGACCCAGTACTTC.

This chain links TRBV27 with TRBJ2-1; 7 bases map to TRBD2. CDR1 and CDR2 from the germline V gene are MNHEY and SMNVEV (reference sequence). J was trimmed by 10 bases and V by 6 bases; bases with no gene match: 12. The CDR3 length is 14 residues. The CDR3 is CASRLEGRGREQFF. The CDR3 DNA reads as TGTGCCAGCAGATTGGAGGGGAGGGGCAGGGAGCAGTTCTTC.

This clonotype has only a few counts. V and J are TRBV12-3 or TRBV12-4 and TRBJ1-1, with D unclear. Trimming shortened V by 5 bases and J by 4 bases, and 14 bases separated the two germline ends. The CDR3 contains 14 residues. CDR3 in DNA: TGTGCCAGCAGTCCCCTTAGGGAGGTCACTGAAGCTTTCTTT. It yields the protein CASSPLREVTEAFF.